Below, 30 T cell receptor beta chains from the same sample are listed, as sequenced in a study of T cells in Graves' hyperthyroidism and ophthalmopathy. Authors of the study amplified TCR beta CDR3 regions from RNA transcripts. The primer set for the first-round RT-PCR of the TCR CDR3 was HTBI. TCRdb itself ran the multiplex PCR reads through MiXCR, one entry per CDR3 protein. This repertoire shows about 400,000 distinct CDR3 sequences, roughly 13% found once; its top ten account for 5% to 6%. The sequenced sample consisted of blood. All receptors derive from a woman in her late teens or twenties with Graves' hyperthyroidism.

This clonotype appeared once. This sequence joins TRBV7-9 and TRBJ1-1; no definite D call. The CDR3 has 14 residues. Trimming took off 1 base at V and 3 bases at J, with 9 bases between the two ends. Germline V CDR1 and CDR2: SEHNR, FQNEAQ (reference sequence). The CDR3 is CASSLGQADTEAFF. The CDR3 coding sequence is TGTGCCAGCAGCTTAGGGCAGGCTGACACTGAAGCTTTCTTT. Variable domain in full (rest from reference TRBV7-9 and TRBJ1-1): DTGVSQNPRHKITKRGQNVTFRCDPISEHNRLYWYRQTLGQGPEFLTYFQNEAQLEKSRLLSDRFSAERPKGSFSTLEIQRTEQGDSAMYLCASSLGQADTEAFFGQGTRLTVV.

This clonotype was recorded at least ten times. The gene calls are TRBV20-1 and TRBJ2-7; a possible D gene is TRBD1 (6 bases). Germline V gene lookup returns CDR1 DFQATT and CDR2 SNEGSKA (reference sequence). Trimming shortened V by 2 bases and J by 4 bases, and 15 bases separated the two germline ends. This CDR3 comprises 14 residues. The CDR3 DNA is TGCAGTGCTAGAACCCGAGGGACACCTTACGAGCAGTACTTC. Its protein is CSARTRGTPYEQYF.

Note on this clonotype: A much larger clone differs by one base, so this may be a read error. Likely a read error: the CDR3 ends without its conserved phenylalanine or tryptophan. The chain recombines TRBV12-3 or TRBV12-4 with TRBJ1-2; TRBD1 agrees at 7 bases. The junction had 5 bases not matched to a gene; V was cut back by 1 base and J by 9 bases. This CDR3 region has 13 residues. The CDR3 nucleotides read TGTGCCAGCAGTTTAGGAAGACAGGGAAGCTACACCCTC. Residues: CASSLGRQGSYTL.

This clonotype was recorded at least ten times. This sequence joins TRBV30 and TRBJ1-6; D is unclear. The CDR3 contains 14 residues. Looked up from germline, CDR1 is GTSNPN and CDR2 is SVGIG (reference sequence). Deletions cut 8 bases from V and 5 bases from J, with 16 bases between. As DNA, the CDR3 is TGTGCCCAGAGTGAAGTTTATAATAATTCACCCCTCCACTTT. It is translated as CAQSEVYNNSPLHF.

The CDR3 DNA follows: TGTGCCAGCAGCTTAGTGGAGGGATGGGGCTACACCTTC. Translated, it gives CASSLVEGWGYTF. The V gene is TRBV7-9, the J gene TRBJ1-2; no firm D call. Between the trimmed V and J ends, which lost 1 base and 8 bases, there was a span of 11 bases. Germline lookup yields CDR1 SEHNR and CDR2 FQNEAQ (reference sequence). The CDR3 is made up of 13 amino acids.

This clonotype was picked up a small number of times. The chain combines TRBV5-6 with TRBJ2-7; weak D call: TRBD2 (5 bases). V shed 0 bases and J shed 3 bases, with 13 bases lying between them. The CDR3 spans 15 residues. Per germline, CDR1 SGHDT and CDR2 YYEEEE. The CDR3, as DNA: TGTGCCAGCAGCTTGGTGGGTGAGGGATACTACGAGCAGTACTTC. It codes for CASSLVGEGYYEQYF.

This clonotype was found a few times. In nucleotides, the CDR3 is TGTGCCAGCAGCTCAACCCCAACCCGCGGCTATGGCTACACCTTC. Its protein is CASSSTPTRGYGYTF. The chain carries TRBV11-2 and TRBJ1-2; D is ambiguous. The V end was cut by 4 bases, the J end by 4 bases, with 16 bases between. The CDR3 length is 15 residues. From germline, CDR1 is SGHAT and CDR2 FQNNGV. Full variable domain (missing parts from reference TRBV11-2 and TRBJ1-2): EAGVAQSPRYKIIEKRQSVAFWCNPISGHATLYWYQQILGQGPKLLIQFQNNGVVDDSQLPKDRFSAERLKGVDSTLKIQPAKLEDSAVYLCASSSTPTRGYGYTFGSGTRLTVV.

This clonotype was counted many times. The chain links TRBV12-3 or TRBV12-4 to TRBJ1-5; a possible D gene is TRBD1 (5 bases). V dropped 3 bases and J dropped 0 bases, with 21 bases sitting between them. CDR3 length: 19 residues. The CDR3 sequence: CASSFAGHPTGDSNQPQHF. The CDR3 coding sequence is TGTGCCAGCAGTTTCGCTGGACATCCAACTGGGGATAGCAATCAGCCCCAGCATTTT.

On this clonotype itself: This may arise from a read error, as a much more abundant clone is one base away. The V and J genes are TRBV19 and TRBJ2-7; weak D call: TRBD2 (6 bases). Trimming shortened V by 7 bases and J by 2 bases, and 18 bases separated the two germline ends. CDR1 and CDR2 (germline): LNHDA, SQIVND (reference sequence). The CDR3 runs to 15 residues. The CDR3 loop reads CASNPRAGHPYEQYF. In nucleotides, the CDR3 is TGTGCCAGTAATCCACGAGCGGGCCACCCCTACGAGCAGTACTTC.

This clonotype appeared a single time. J is TRBJ1-4 and V is TRBV6-5, with a tentative D call TRBD1 (5 bases). Trimming pared 2 bases from V and 11 bases from J, leaving 24 bases between. Germline loops: CDR1 MNHEY, CDR2 SVGAGI. CDR3 length: 17 amino acids. The CDR3 protein is CASSYGGTGDRPVKLFF. The CDR3 bases are TGTGCCAGCAGTTACGGGGGAACGGGGGACCGGCCGGTCAAACTGTTTTTT.

This clonotype came up a few times. V usage is TRBV28 and J usage is TRBJ2-1; TRBD1 aligns across 8 bases. The CDR3 spans 14 residues. CDR1 and CDR2 from the germline V gene are MDHEN and SYDVKM. V was pared by 0 bases and J by 12 bases, with 7 bases of the junction left unmatched. In nucleotides, the CDR3 is TGTGCCAGCAGTTTATGGTCAGGGGGCGCTGGGCAGTTCTTC. It encodes CASSLWSGGAGQFF.

This clonotype was seen many times. This chain connects TRBV28 to TRBJ2-5, with D unresolved. The CDR3 sequence is 13 residues long. Trimming stripped 4 bases from V and 7 bases from J, with 13 bases between. The germline CDR1 and CDR2 sequences are MDHEN and SYDVKM. As DNA, the CDR3 is TGTGCCAGCAGTTCGACCAGCAAAGGGACCCAGTACTTC. It is translated as CASSSTSKGTQYF.

At least ten counts were recorded for this clonotype. The chain uses TRBV6-5 and TRBJ1-5, with TRBD1 identical over 9 bases. Germline lookup yields CDR1 MNHEY and CDR2 SVGAGI. The CDR3 length is 16 residues. V dropped 3 bases and J dropped 3; count of bases not matched to a gene: 6. The CDR3: CASSYTGTGTNQPQHF. The DNA for the CDR3 is TGTGCCAGCAGTTATACCGGGACAGGGACCAATCAGCCCCAGCATTTT.

Ten or more counts support this clonotype. This sequence joins TRBV28 and TRBJ2-5; TRBD2 aligns across 7 bases. Germline-derived CDR1 and CDR2 are MDHEN and SYDVKM. V trimming: 2 bases; J trimming: 7 bases; junction bases outside the gene matches: 4. The CDR3 has 13 residues. For the CDR3, the DNA is TGTGCCAGCAGTTTAGGCGGGAGCGGGACCCAGTACTTC. It yields the protein CASSLGGSGTQYF.

This clonotype was observed at least ten times. V gene TRBV10-2 combines with J gene TRBJ2-7; the D is unclear. CDR3 length: 13 amino acids. Germline V gene data show CDR1 as WSHSY and CDR2 as SAAADI. Trimming shortened V by 6 bases and J by 1 base, and 10 bases separated the two germline ends. The CDR3 protein is CASSPTQSYEQYF. CDR3 coding DNA: TGCGCCAGCAGCCCGACGCAGTCCTACGAGCAGTACTTC.

This clonotype has at least ten counts. This rearrangement joins TRBV3-1 to TRBJ2-5, with 10 bases identical to TRBD2. CDR3 size: 17 residues. CDR1 and CDR2 (germline): LGHDT, YNNKEL (reference sequence). The V gene end was trimmed by 8 bases and the J gene end by 2 bases; junction bases not matched to a gene: 14. The CDR3 DNA follows: TGTGCCAGCTGCAGAGAACTAGCGGGACGGTCTCAAGAGACCCAGTACTTC. It yields the protein CASCRELAGRSQETQYF.

This clonotype was observed a handful of times. This chain uses TRBV27 with TRBJ2-3; 8 bases align to TRBD1. J lost 5 bases, V lost 3 bases, and 7 bases had no gene match. CDR1 and CDR2 from the germline V gene are MNHEY and SMNVEV (reference sequence). This CDR3 has 15 residues. The CDR3 nucleotides are TGTGCCAGCAGTTTGTACAGGGGGAATGGAGATACGCAGTATTTT. Translation gives CASSLYRGNGDTQYF.

There are many counts of this clonotype. The V call is TRBV27, the J call TRBJ2-3; 8 positions agree with TRBD1. This CDR3 is built from 16 residues. V was clipped by 4 bases and J by 0 bases; unmatched bases: 6. Per germline, CDR1 MNHEY and CDR2 SMNVEV (reference sequence). The CDR3 bases are TGTGCCAGCAGTTCCGGACAGGGACATAGCACAGATACGCAGTATTTT. It encodes CASSSGQGHSTDTQYF.

The table lists this clonotype with a few counts. V gene TRBV20-1 combines with J gene TRBJ1-6; D unclear. Germline CDR1 DFQATT, CDR2 SNEGSKA (reference sequence). V lost 3 bases to trimming and J lost 10 bases, with 25 bases between them. There are 17 residues in the CDR3. In DNA, the CDR3 is TGCAGTGCTAGTTATGTGTCTGCCGACCGTGGGAGGTCACCCCTCCACTTT. Translating it yields CSASYVSADRGRSPLHF.

In its sample, this clonotype was seen many times. The genes are TRBV19 and TRBJ2-7, with 7 bases that match TRBD1. Germline V gene lookup returns CDR1 LNHDA and CDR2 SQIVND (reference sequence). After removal of 8 bases from V and 2 bases from J, the junction contained 6 bases not matched to a gene. The CDR3 consists of 13 residues. The CDR3 loop is CASGLGQAYEQYF. The CDR3 nucleotides are TGTGCCAGTGGACTCGGACAGGCCTACGAGCAGTACTTC.

This sequence joins TRBV27 and TRBJ2-7; D is unclear. Germline V CDR1 and CDR2: MNHEY, SMNVEV (reference sequence). This CDR3 is built from 15 residues. Trimming pared 3 bases from V and 7 bases from J, leaving 19 bases between. The CDR3 reads CASSLVPPQAREQYF. Here the CDR3 DNA reads TGTGCCAGCAGTTTGGTGCCTCCCCAAGCGCGGGAGCAGTACTTC.

Many counts were recorded for this clonotype. The rearrangement uses TRBV28 and TRBJ2-7; tentative D call: TRBD2 (6 bases). The CDR3 has 14 residues. V lost 4 bases, J lost 4 bases, and 14 bases lay in between. Germline V lookup: CDR1 MDHEN, CDR2 SYDVKM. The CDR3 bases are TGTGCCAGCAGTTCGGGACTGAGAGGGTACGAGCAGTACTTC. Translated, it gives CASSSGLRGYEQYF.

This clonotype has a handful of counts. CDR3: CASSDRHGLAGGLSNEQFF. DNA of the CDR3: TGTGCCAGCAGTGACCGCCACGGACTAGCGGGAGGTTTAAGCAATGAGCAGTTCTTC. The chain employs TRBV25-1 and TRBJ2-1; 14 bases map to TRBD2. The length of the CDR3 is 19 residues. The trim removed 3 bases at V and 6 bases at J, leaving 13 bases unmatched. Germline assignment: CDR1 MGHDK and CDR2 SYGVNS.

The CDR3 DNA follows: TGTGCCAGTAGTAGAGGGTGGAACACTGAAGCTTTCTTT. This gives the protein CASSRGWNTEAFF. This chain connects TRBV19 to TRBJ1-1; D remains ambiguous. The CDR3 has 13 amino acids. From germline, CDR1 is LNHDA and CDR2 SQIVND (reference sequence). Trimming stripped 4 bases from V and 1 base from J, with 7 bases between.

CDR3 amino acids: CASSIAGRGATYEQYF. The CDR3 DNA is TGTGCCAGTAGTATAGCGGGCAGGGGAGCTACCTACGAGCAGTACTTC. The rearrangement joins TRBV19 to TRBJ2-7, with D perhaps TRBD1 (6 bases). Germline V gene lookup returns CDR1 LNHDA and CDR2 SQIVND (reference sequence). The CDR3 has 16 amino acids. V was trimmed by 1 base and J by 2 bases, leaving 15 bases between them.

The chain combines TRBV14 with TRBJ2-5; TRBD2 matches 7 bases. With 1 base clipped from V and 0 bases from J, the junction kept 2 bases outside the gene matches. CDR1 is SGHDN and CDR2 is FVKESK in the germline V gene. The CDR3 spans 15 residues. The CDR3: CASSQGLAHQETQYF. The CDR3 nucleotides are TGTGCCAGCAGCCAAGGACTAGCCCACCAAGAGACCCAGTACTTC. Filled out from reference TRBV14 and TRBJ2-5, the complete variable domain reads EAGVTQFPSHSVIEKGQTVTLRCDPISGHDNLYWYRRVMGKEIKFLLHFVKESKQDESGMPNNRFLAERTGGTYSTLKVQPAELEDSGVYFCASSQGLAHQETQYFGPGTRLLVL.

A single count supports this clonotype. This sequence joins TRBV6-1 and TRBJ1-6, with D tentatively TRBD1 (5 bases). Germline CDR1 is MNHNS and CDR2 is SASEGT. The CDR3 runs to 16 residues. Trimming removed 6 bases from V and 6 bases from J, with 18 bases in between. This CDR3 is CASRLTRDGFNSPLHF. As DNA, the CDR3 is TGTGCCAGCAGGCTAACGCGGGACGGCTTTAATTCACCCCTCCACTTT.

This chain joins TRBV12-5 and TRBJ1-6; no definite D call. Per germline, CDR1 LGHNT and CDR2 FRNRAP. Trimming pared 1 base from V and 6 bases from J, leaving 7 bases between. This CDR3 is 14 amino acids long. CDR3 nucleotide sequence: TGTGCTAGTGGTTTGGGGACGGCTAATTCACCCCTCCACTTT. The encoded protein is CASGLGTANSPLHF.

Details on this clonotype: A much larger clone differs by one base, so this may be a read error. This chain connects TRBV3-1 to TRBJ1-1, with D tentatively TRBD1 (5 bases). The CDR3 consists of 14 residues. V was trimmed by 5 bases and J by 1 base, leaving 11 bases between them. Germline CDR1 is LGHDT and CDR2 is YNNKEL (reference sequence). The CDR3 region is CASSERGENTEAFF. The CDR3 nucleotides read TGTGCCAGCAGCGAACGGGGGGAGAACACTGAAGCTTTCTTT.

At least ten counts were recorded for this clonotype. The CDR3 nucleotides read TGTGCCAGCTCACCAGTGGTCTCCAGGGGAGGCAATCAGCCCCAGCATTTT. It encodes CASSPVVSRGGNQPQHF. V gene TRBV18 combines with J gene TRBJ1-5, with D perhaps TRBD1 (6 bases). V was trimmed by 2 bases and J by 2 bases, leaving 16 bases between them. Germline-derived CDR1 and CDR2 are KGHSH and LQKENI. CDR3 length: 17 residues.